A single sample gave rise to the 24 T cell receptor beta chains below, sequenced in a study of a mutant IDH1 vaccine in newly diagnosed glioma. Antigens of these TCRs are unknown. Documented time point: week 11, during vaccination. A 20-mer mutant IDH1 peptide at 300 ug was injected subcutaneously with topical imiquimod. Profiled with immunoSEQ multiplex PCR; TCRdb holds only in-frame clones, not every one. The table lists some 60,000 clones, about 80% of them singletons. The sequences come from PBMCs, collected from a glioma patient whose treatment included an IDH1 peptide vaccine. These receptors were collected from a man aged 25 to 40 with glioma.

J is TRBJ2-2 and V is TRBV30, with D possibly TRBD2 on 7 matching bases. V shed 0 bases and J shed 6 bases, with 17 bases lying between them. CDR3 size: 16 residues. Germline-derived CDR1 and CDR2 are GTSNPN and SVGIG (reference sequence). CDR3 DNA: TGTGCCTGGAGTGTGAAGAGGGGGGGCCCGTCCGGGGAGCTGTTTTTT. Protein: CAWSVKRGGPSGELFF. The variable domain in full, completed from reference TRBV30 and TRBJ2-2, reads SQTIHQWPATLVQPVGSPLSLECTVEGTSNPNLYWYRQAAGRGLQLLFYSVGIGQISSEVPQNLSASRPQDRQFILSSKKLLLSDSGFYLCAWSVKRGGPSGELFFGEGSRLTVL.

The chain joins TRBV6-5 to TRBJ1-2; 7 nucleotides agree with TRBD1. The CDR3 is 16 amino acids. The V gene's germline CDR1 is MNHEY and CDR2 SVGAGI. The J segment lost 8 bases and the V segment lost 2 bases, leaving 14 bases of the junction unmatched. Here the CDR3 DNA reads TGTGCCAGCAGTTACCCTATAGGACAGGTGGGGAGAGGCTACACCTTC. Translated, it gives CASSYPIGQVGRGYTF.

The chain links TRBV7-2 to TRBJ2-1; D unclear. Trimming pared 5 bases from V and 10 bases from J, leaving 12 bases between. CDR1 and CDR2 (germline): SGHTA, FQGNSA. The length of the CDR3 is 12 residues. CDR3 DNA sequence: TGTGCCAGCAGCCTCCCCCAATCAGAGCAGTTCTTC. It specifies CASSLPQSEQFF.

The table lists this clone with a few counts. The CDR3 nucleotides read TGCGCCAGCAGCCAAGATCCAAAGCCGGACACTGAAGCTTTCTTT. Translated, it gives CASSQDPKPDTEAFF. This chain links TRBV4-3 with TRBJ1-1; D ambiguous. CDR3 length: 15 residues. The germline CDR1 and CDR2 sequences are LGHNA and YSLEER. The V end lost 0 bases, the J end lost 3 bases, and 11 bases lay between the germline ends.

CDR3 sequence reads: CASSIGVRGLHETQYF. Written as DNA, the CDR3 is TGTGCCAGTAGTATAGGAGTTAGGGGCCTTCATGAGACCCAGTACTTC. V and J are TRBV19 and TRBJ2-5; D possibly corresponds to TRBD1 (5 bases). CDR1 is LNHDA and CDR2 is SQIVND in the germline V gene (reference sequence). Trimming removed 1 base from V and 5 bases from J, with 17 bases in between. This CDR3 has 16 amino acids.

The chain joins TRBV28 to TRBJ2-3, with TRBD1 as a possible D gene (6 bases). Trimming left V 7 bases short and J 2 bases short, with 16 bases between. From germline, CDR1 is MDHEN and CDR2 SYDVKM. The CDR3 runs 15 residues. Here the CDR3 DNA reads TGTGCCAGCATCCCAGGACAGCCAGTCACAGATACGCAGTATTTT. It specifies CASIPGQPVTDTQYF.

This rearrangement joins TRBV30 to TRBJ1-3; D gene ambiguous. Trimming shortened V by 5 bases and J by 7 bases, and 12 bases separated the two germline ends. Germline loops: CDR1 GTSNPN, CDR2 SVGIG (reference sequence). The CDR3 runs to 12 residues. The CDR3 nucleotides read TGTGCCTGGGCGCATTTGGAGAACACCATATATTTT. Its protein is CAWAHLENTIYF.

V is TRBV11-2 and J is TRBJ2-7, with TRBD2 matching 10 bases. CDR1 is SGHAT and CDR2 is FQNNGV in the germline V gene. Trimming took 5 bases from V and 2 from J; bases not matched to a gene: 3. This CDR3 has 14 amino acids. The CDR3 nucleotides are TGTGCCAGCAGCCCACTAGCGGGGCCCTACGAGCAGTACTTC. Translated, it gives CASSPLAGPYEQYF.

The chain couples TRBV28 to TRBJ1-1; D gene uncertain. There are 13 residues in the CDR3. V dropped 6 bases and J dropped 7 bases, with 15 bases sitting between them. CDR1 MDHEN and CDR2 SYDVKM come from the germline V gene. The CDR3 is CASRSGRISEAFF. CDR3 nucleotide sequence: TGTGCCAGCAGGTCCGGGAGAATCAGTGAAGCTTTCTTT. The full variable domain, completed using reference TRBV28 and TRBJ1-1, is DVKVTQSSRYLVKRTGEKVFLECVQDMDHENMFWYRQDPGLGLRLIYFSYDVKMKEKGDIPEGYSVSREKKERFSLILESASTNQTSMYLCASRSGRISEAFFGQGTRLTVV.

The CDR3 DNA reads TGCGCCAGCCGACCAGGGATCGGGGTGAACACTGAAGCTTTCTTT. Amino acids: CASRPGIGVNTEAFF. The rearrangement links TRBV4-1 to TRBJ1-1; D perhaps matches TRBD1 (5 bases). This CDR3 is built from 15 residues. Trimming shortened V by 8 bases and J by 0 bases, and 16 bases separated the two germline ends. Germline V gene lookup returns CDR1 MGHRA and CDR2 YSYEKL.

CDR3 DNA: TGTGCCAGCAGTGAGGTCGATTACGAGCAGTACTTC. It is translated as CASSEVDYEQYF. This chain connects TRBV2 to TRBJ2-7; no clear D gene. There are 12 residues in the CDR3. Germline values: CDR1 SNHLY, CDR2 FYNNEI. Trimming stripped 3 bases from V and 4 bases from J, with 7 bases between.

This chain links TRBV2 with TRBJ2-4; 7 bases are shared with TRBD1. The CDR3 runs to 16 residues. The germline gives CDR1 SNHLY, CDR2 FYNNEI. V lost 4 bases to trimming and J lost 5 bases; unmatched junction nucleotides: 11. This CDR3 is CASSGYRGLRQNIQYF. For the CDR3, the DNA is TGTGCCAGCAGTGGGTACAGGGGCCTGAGGCAAAACATTCAGTACTTC.

The chain links TRBV7-9 to TRBJ2-3; tentative D call: TRBD1 (5 bases). Between the trimmed V and J ends, which lost 5 bases and 1 base, there was a span of 13 bases. Germline CDR1 is SEHNR and CDR2 is FQNEAQ (reference sequence). CDR3 length equals 15 residues. The CDR3 here is CASSAQGSGTDTQYF. The CDR3 DNA sequence: TGTGCCAGCAGCGCTCAGGGCTCTGGCACAGATACGCAGTATTTT.

The V call is TRBV4-2, the J call TRBJ1-2, with D possibly matching TRBD1 (6 bases). The germline CDR1 and CDR2 sequences are LGHNA and YNFKEQ. The germline V and J ends were trimmed by 0 bases and 3 bases, with 11 bases remaining between them. The length of the CDR3 is 15 residues. The CDR3 region has the DNA TGTGCCAGCAGCCAAGACAACAGGGTAGACTATGGCTACACCTTC. This sequence encodes CASSQDNRVDYGYTF.

V and J are TRBV4-2 and TRBJ2-1; 12 nucleotides agree with TRBD2. This CDR3 has 17 residues. The trim removed 0 bases at V and 6 bases at J, leaving 6 bases unmatched. Germline V gene sequence: CDR1 LGHNA, CDR2 YNFKEQ. The CDR3 spells CASSQEVLAGGPNEQFF. The CDR3 DNA reads as TGTGCCAGCAGCCAAGAAGTGCTAGCGGGGGGGCCCAATGAGCAGTTCTTC.

The chain is built from TRBV27 and TRBJ2-7, with D unclear. Trimming left V 4 bases short and J 5 bases short, with 21 bases between. The V gene's germline CDR1 is MNHEY and CDR2 SMNVEV (reference sequence). CDR3 length: 16 residues. CDR3 in DNA: TGTGCCAGCAGTTCAATGACGGGTCCCCATTTCGACGAGCAGTACTTC. Translating it yields CASSSMTGPHFDEQYF.

The chain employs TRBV6-1 and TRBJ2-7, with 9 nucleotides matching TRBD2. Trimming removed 10 bases from V and 2 bases from J; junction bases left unmatched: 6. In germline, CDR1 is MNHNS, CDR2 SASEGT. The CDR3 sequence is 13 residues long. CDR3 nucleotides: TGTGCCACTGAGACTAGCGGAACCTACGAGCAGTACTTC. Translated: CATETSGTYEQYF.

The CDR3 bases are TGTGCCAGCAGTCCGTCGCGGCAGGGTTATGCCGGGGAGCTGTTTTTT. Translating it yields CASSPSRQGYAGELFF. The genes are TRBV28 and TRBJ2-2; D possibly corresponds to TRBD1 (5 bases). The CDR3 spans 16 residues. V lost 5 bases and J lost 6, with 19 bases in between. Germline loops: CDR1 MDHEN, CDR2 SYDVKM.

The chain is built from TRBV6-6 and TRBJ2-1; 12 bases line up with TRBD2. The V gene's germline CDR1 is MNHNY and CDR2 SVGAGI (reference sequence). The CDR3 totals 15 residues. With V trimmed by 0 bases and J by 8 bases, 2 bases remained unmatched. This CDR3 is CASSYSTSGSDEQFF. CDR3 coding DNA: TGTGCCAGCAGTTACTCGACTAGCGGGAGCGATGAGCAGTTCTTC.

This chain connects TRBV5-1 to TRBJ2-7, with 9 bases aligning to TRBD2. CDR3 length: 17 residues. Trimming removed 0 bases from V and 1 base from J; junction bases left unmatched: 8. CDR1 is SGHRS, CDR2 YFSETQ, per germline. The CDR3 coding sequence is TGCGCCAGCAGCTTGGAAGCAGGACTAGCGATGTCCTACGAGCAGTACTTC. It specifies CASSLEAGLAMSYEQYF. Full variable domain (remainder filled in from reference TRBV5-1 and TRBJ2-7): KAGVTQTPRYLIKTRGQQVTLSCSPISGHRSVSWYQQTPGQGLQFLFEYFSETQRNKGNFPGRFSGRQFSNSRSEMNVSTLELGDSALYLCASSLEAGLAMSYEQYFGPGTRLTVT.

This clone was picked up one time. V usage is TRBV6-1 and J usage is TRBJ1-2; D may be TRBD1 (6 bases). CDR1 and CDR2 from the germline V gene are MNHNS and SASEGT. The CDR3 runs 15 residues. V lost 1 base, J lost 3 bases, and 12 bases lay in between. CDR3 in amino acids: CASSEVGGADYGYTF. Written as DNA, the CDR3 is TGTGCCAGCAGTGAAGTCGGGGGGGCGGACTATGGCTACACCTTC.

The chain combines TRBV28 with TRBJ2-5; D is uncertain. The better agreement between TRBJ2-7 and the DNA end casts doubt on the J call. The CDR3 spans 13 residues. Germline CDR1 and CDR2: MDHEN and SYDVKM. CDR3 sequence: CASLPRTSYEQYF. In nucleotides, the CDR3 is TGTGCCAGCCTACCGCGGACCTCCTACGAGCAGTACTTC.

The chain combines TRBV13 with TRBJ1-1, with no clear D. CDR1 is PRHDT and CDR2 is FYEKMQ in the germline V gene (reference sequence). The V and J ends lost 5 bases and 0 bases respectively, with 22 bases between them. The CDR3 runs 18 residues. The chain's CDR3 is CASSHPDWVSLLNTEAFF. The CDR3, as DNA: TGTGCCAGCAGCCACCCGGACTGGGTATCACTCCTGAACACTGAAGCTTTCTTT.

This clone appeared once. This chain uses TRBV2 with TRBJ2-7; no clear D. This CDR3 region has 12 residues. Trimming took 3 bases from V and 5 from J, leaving 8 bases between them. Germline V CDR1 and CDR2: SNHLY, FYNNEI. The CDR3 nucleotides read TGTGCCAGCAGTGACGTGGGTAACGAGCAGTACTTC. Protein product: CASSDVGNEQYF.